The following is a T cell receptor beta chain sequence with its context. The V and J ends lost 5 bases and 6 bases respectively, with 19 bases between them. Germline CDR1 is SGHVS and CDR2 is FQNEAQ. The CDR3 spans 15 residues. Sequencing was performed with immunoSEQ multiplex PCR; in TCRdb, only in-frame clones are kept and a portion is missing. The sample contains approximately 300,000 clones, around 85% of which appear only once. The sample belongs to a study of blood T cell repertoires in COVID-19. About the research overall: Sites across the United States, Italy and Spain contributed samples from acute and convalescent COVID-19.

A COVID-19 case was met by exposed participants within 2 weeks before study entry. Specimen: PBMCs or T cells enriched from blood (not recorded which). J is TRBJ1-1 and V is TRBV7-8, with D possibly matching TRBD1 (5 bases). This TCR derives from a woman in her thirties who had been exposed to COVID-19. The DNA for the CDR3 is TGTGCCAGCAGCGCCGGGCGGGGGTTAGGGTCTGAAGCTTTCTTT. Its translation: CASSAGRGLGSEAFF.